The rows below give T cell receptor beta chains drawn from one sample of a study of T-cell reconstitution after alpha-beta-depleted transplantation in children. MiXCR, run by TCRdb on the PCR reads, gives a single entry per CDR3 protein. The sample yields 400,000 to 500,000 distinct CDR3 sequences, roughly 11% seen once. This specimen consisted of PBMCs from the stem cell graft donor, obtained from the stem cell graft. The receptors were sampled from a human donor who donated a stem cell graft to a child with acute myeloid leukemia. The CDR3 runs from the conserved cysteine through the conserved F or W. A D gene is named only where the DNA matches it firmly. Not every row has a clone size; where given, it reads once, few, many or a size class.

v_call	j_call	d_call	clone_size	cdr3_nt	cdr3_aa
TRBV20-1	TRBJ2-7	TRBD1	few	TGCAGTGTGGTCAGGGGGACCGCCGAGCAGTACTTC	CSVVRGTAEQYF
TRBV12-3/TRBV12-4	TRBJ1-1	-	-	TGTGCCAGCAGTTTTTGGGGGGGCGAGTACACTGAAGCTTTCTTT	CASSFWGGEYTEAFF
TRBV5-1	TRBJ2-1	TRBD2	many	TGCGCCAGCAGCTTGCCTAGCGGGGTGAATGAGCAGTTCTTC	CASSLPSGVNEQFF
TRBV28	TRBJ1-4	TRBD1	-	TGTGCCACTGGGGACAGTTATTCATCTAATGAAAAACTGTTTTTT	CATGDSYSSNEKLFF
TRBV7-8	TRBJ2-7	-	few	TGTGCCAGCAGCTCCGGGACACGGGGATACGAGCAGTACTTC	CASSSGTRGYEQYF
TRBV7-9	TRBJ1-1	-	many	TGTGCCAGCAGCTTAGGGGTAAGCACTGAAGCTTTCTTT	CASSLGVSTEAFF
TRBV24-1	TRBJ2-1	-	few	TGTGCCACCAGTGACAACAATGAGCAGTTCTTC	CATSDNNEQFF
TRBV20-1	TRBJ2-3	TRBD1	few	TGCAGTGCTAAAAAGTTGGGACAGGGTAGCACAGATACGCAGTATTTT	CSAKKLGQGSTDTQYF
TRBV9	TRBJ2-1	-	few	TGTGCCAGCAGCGTTTCCGACTCGCACTACAATGAGCAGTTCTTC	CASSVSDSHYNEQFF
TRBV6-5	TRBJ2-7	TRBD2	many	TGTGCCAGCAGTTACTCCGCGGGAGGGTGGAGCTCCTACGAGCAGTACTTC	CASSYSAGGWSSYEQYF
TRBV9	TRBJ2-2	-	few	TGTGCCAGCAGGTCTTCTCTGGCGCCAGTGGATACCGGGGAGCTGTTTTTT	CASRSSLAPVDTGELFF
TRBV5-1	TRBJ2-7	-	-	TGCGCCAGCCAGAGCCACAACTCCTACGAGCAGTACTTC	CASQSHNSYEQYF
TRBV27	TRBJ1-1	-	-	TGTGCCAGCAGTTTCTCTCAGAGGGCTGAAGCTTTCTTT	CASSFSQRAEAFF
TRBV4-1	TRBJ2-3	-	many	TGTGCCAGCAGCCAAGGCTCAGATACGCAGTATTTT	CASSQGSDTQYF
TRBV4-1	TRBJ2-6	-	few	TGCGCCAGCAGCCAAGACGGGGCTGGGGCCAACGTCCTGACTTTC	CASSQDGAGANVLTF
TRBV20-1	TRBJ1-3	-	many	TGCAGTGCTAAGGACGGGAAAAACTCTGGAAACACCATATATTTT	CSAKDGKNSGNTIYF
TRBV6-5	TRBJ2-2	-	few	TGTGCCAGCAGTTACCAAGACTCCGTCCTAACCGGGGAGCTGTTTTTT	CASSYQDSVLTGELFF
TRBV7-2	TRBJ2-5	-	many	TGTGCCAGCAGCAAGAGGGGGGTCGGGATCGGAGAGACCCAGTACTTC	CASSKRGVGIGETQYF
TRBV7-2	TRBJ2-3	TRBD2	-	TGTGCCAGCAGCCCTCGGGCTAGCGGGAGTCGAGCAGATACGCAGTATTTT	CASSPRASGSRADTQYF
TRBV20-1	TRBJ2-3	TRBD2	few	TGCAGTGCTCGTCCGGGACTAGTGGGAGATACGCAGTATTTT	CSARPGLVGDTQYF
TRBV11-1	TRBJ1-2	-	many	TGTGCCAGCAGCCAGGACAACTATTATGGCTACACCTTC	CASSQDNYYGYTF
TRBV18	TRBJ2-1	TRBD2	-	TGTGCCAGCTCTATTAGCCCCTCTAGCGGGAGGGCCGCTACCAATGAGCAGTTCTTC	CASSISPSSGRAATNEQFF
TRBV5-1	TRBJ2-3	-	many	TGCGCCAGCAGCTTGGGGAATTTGATGAACACAGATACGCAGTATTTT	CASSLGNLMNTDTQYF
TRBV4-3	TRBJ2-5	TRBD1	-	TGCGCCAGCAGCCATGGGGACAGGGGGTATCCGGAGACCCAGTACTTC	CASSHGDRGYPETQYF
TRBV27	TRBJ1-5	-	many	TGTGCCAGCAGTTTATCGTTCCTGGGGAGTCAGCCCCAGCATTTT	CASSLSFLGSQPQHF
TRBV5-1	TRBJ2-1	-	-	TGCGCCAGCAACCCTACGCAAGGGGAAAACAATGAGCAGTTCTTC	CASNPTQGENNEQFF
TRBV20-1	TRBJ2-7	-	-	TGCAGTGCTAGAGATTTGGGGTACGAGCAGTACTTC	CSARDLGYEQYF
TRBV7-9	TRBJ2-5	TRBD1	few	TGTGCCAGCAGCGAGGACAGGTACCAAGAGACCCAGTACTTC	CASSEDRYQETQYF
TRBV4-3	TRBJ2-1	-	many	TGCGCCAGCAGCCAAGTAGCGACGACCTACAATGAGCAGTTCTTC	CASSQVATTYNEQFF
TRBV2	TRBJ1-1	-	-	TGTGCCAGCAGCGCAAGGGGACCTGAAGCTTTCTTT	CASSARGPEAFF
TRBV5-1	TRBJ2-3	TRBD1	many	TGCGCCAGCGAGCGACAGGGAATGGACACAGATACGCAGTATTTT	CASERQGMDTDTQYF
TRBV4-3	TRBJ2-7	-	few	TGCGCCAGCAGCCAAAGTTTGGAGACCAACTACGAGCAGTACTTC	CASSQSLETNYEQYF
TRBV5-1	TRBJ2-7	TRBD2	few	TGCGCCAGCAGCTTGACGGGAGGGAGCTCCTACGAGCAGTACTTC	CASSLTGGSSYEQYF
TRBV5-1	TRBJ2-4	-	-	TGCGCCAGCAGCTTGGATGGCAAGATGGATATTCAGTACTTC	CASSLDGKMDIQYF
TRBV27	TRBJ2-1	TRBD1	few	TGTGCCAGCAGTTTTCAGGGGGTCAATGAGCAGTTCTTC	CASSFQGVNEQFF
TRBV4-2	TRBJ2-2	-	-	TGTGCCAGCAGCCAAGGAGACAGCATTAACACCGGGGAGCTGTTTTTT	CASSQGDSINTGELFF
TRBV5-1	TRBJ1-1	TRBD1	-	TGCGCCAGCAGCACAAATACAGGGGGTACTGAAGCTTTCTTT	CASSTNTGGTEAFF
TRBV5-1	TRBJ2-1	-	-	TGCGCCAGCAGCTCCGGGACGGTGTCCTACAATGAGCAGTTCTTC	CASSSGTVSYNEQFF
TRBV5-1	TRBJ2-1	TRBD1	few	TGCGCCAGCAACCTAGGACAGGGGCGGAATGAGCAGTTCTTC	CASNLGQGRNEQFF
TRBV10-3	TRBJ2-2	-	many	TGTGCCATCAACGTCGGGGGCGGGGAGCTGTTTTTT	CAINVGGGELFF
TRBV25-1	TRBJ2-1	-	many	TGTGCCAGCAGTGAATCAGGGTACCACTCCTACAATGAGCAGTTCTTC	CASSESGYHSYNEQFF
TRBV30	TRBJ2-2	TRBD1	-	TGTGCCTGGAGAGCCCCGGGACAGGGTAACACCGGGGAGCTGTTTTTT	CAWRAPGQGNTGELFF
TRBV10-3	TRBJ2-7	TRBD2	few	TGTGCCATCAGAGTCGAGCGGGAGGGCCGGTTAAGACACGAGCAGTACTTC	CAIRVEREGRLRHEQYF
TRBV27	TRBJ1-2	-	few	TGTGCCAGCAGTTTATTAGGGTTAAGGGGAGATACGGATGGCTACACCTTC	CASSLLGLRGDTDGYTF
TRBV29-1	TRBJ2-5	-	many	TGCAGCGTTGAAGGGGTCCCCGTCCCGTTCTTC	CSVEGVPVPFF
TRBV29-1	TRBJ2-1	TRBD1	-	TGCAGCGCCATGACAGGGGGCGATGAGCAGTTCTTC	CSAMTGGDEQFF
TRBV7-7	TRBJ2-5	-	-	TGTGCTAGCAGCTTAGCGCAGAGGGAGACCCAGTACTTC	CASSLAQRETQYF
TRBV28	TRBJ2-5	TRBD2	-	TGTGCCAGCAGGGGGGGACTAGCGGGGGCCCAAGAGACCCAGTACTTC	CASRGGLAGAQETQYF
TRBV4-3	TRBJ2-1	TRBD2	-	TGCGCCAGCAGCCAAGGCGCGGCTAGCGGGAGCGGTGAGCAGTTCTTC	CASSQGAASGSGEQFF
TRBV12-3/TRBV12-4	TRBJ1-1	-	-	TGTGCCAGCAGGATGACAGCGAACACTGAAGCTTTCTTT	CASRMTANTEAFF
TRBV29-1	TRBJ2-7	-	many	TGCAGCGGGACCTTCGATACCTACGAGCAGTACTTC	CSGTFDTYEQYF
TRBV12-3/TRBV12-4	TRBJ1-1	TRBD1	-	TGTGCCAGCAGTCGTAACAGGGGGCTGGGAACTGAAGCTTTCTTT	CASSRNRGLGTEAFF
TRBV20-1	TRBJ2-3	TRBD2	few	TGCAGTGCTAACGCGGGGGGGCGAGATACGCAGTATTTT	CSANAGGRDTQYF
TRBV5-5	TRBJ2-3	TRBD2	-	TGTGCCAGCAGCTTACGACTAGCTCCCGATACGCAGTATTTT	CASSLRLAPDTQYF
TRBV5-1	TRBJ2-3	-	-	TGCGCCAGCAGCGAGATCGGGGCGGGCACAGATAGGCAGTATTTT	CASSEIGAGTDRQYF